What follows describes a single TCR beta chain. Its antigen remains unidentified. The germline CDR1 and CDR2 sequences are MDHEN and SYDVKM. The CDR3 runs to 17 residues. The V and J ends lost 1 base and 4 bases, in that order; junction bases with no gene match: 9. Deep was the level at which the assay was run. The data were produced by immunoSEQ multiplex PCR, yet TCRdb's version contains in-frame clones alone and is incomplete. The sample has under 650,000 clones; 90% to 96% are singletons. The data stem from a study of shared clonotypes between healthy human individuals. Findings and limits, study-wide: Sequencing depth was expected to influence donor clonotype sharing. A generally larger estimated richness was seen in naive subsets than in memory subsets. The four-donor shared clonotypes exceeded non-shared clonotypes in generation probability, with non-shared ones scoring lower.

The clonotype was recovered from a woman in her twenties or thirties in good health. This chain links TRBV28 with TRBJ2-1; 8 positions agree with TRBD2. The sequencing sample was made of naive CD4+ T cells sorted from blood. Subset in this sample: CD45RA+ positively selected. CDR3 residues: CASSLSEPGGGYNEQFF. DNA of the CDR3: TGTGCCAGCAGTTTATCGGAGCCGGGAGGGGGGTACAATGAGCAGTTCTTC.